This TCR beta chain was observed in a study of PD-1 blockade in classical Hodgkin lymphoma. General study findings and limits: Healthy donors reportedly exceeded newly diagnosed patients in baseline TCR diversity. Complete responders started with a diversity level that resembled newly diagnosed patients at baseline. The drivers behind the repertoire differences, possibly disease activity or prior therapy, remain undefined.

This CDR3 contains 14 residues. Germline lookup yields CDR1 MDHEN and CDR2 SYDVKM. V gave up 5 bases and J gave up 7 bases; unmatched junction bases: 8. The protocol was immunoSEQ multiplex PCR, while the TCRdb copy is restricted to in-frame clones and leaves out a portion. The table lists fewer than 100,000 clones, 90% to 95% of them singletons. As to this clone: Its antigen is as yet unknown.

Time point here: cycle 4 day 1 (C4D1), after 6 weeks of nivolumab. Brentuximab vedotin exposure varied, and every patient relapsed after autologous stem cell transplantation. Reported best responses ranged across complete response, partial response or progressive disease. The receptor's source is a human donor with classical Hodgkin lymphoma. The starting material was peripheral blood mononuclear cells (PBMCs), obtained before the fourth cycle of nivolumab. This rearrangement joins TRBV28 to TRBJ1-5, with 7 nucleotides matching TRBD1. CDR3 amino acids: CASSLRTGGQPQHF. DNA for the CDR3: TGTGCCAGCAGTCTAAGGACAGGCGGCCAGCCCCAGCATTTT.